This is a list of T cell receptor beta chains from one sample in a study of shared clonotypes between healthy human individuals. Measured with immunoSEQ multiplex PCR; TCRdb has only the in-frame clones, and not every one. The repertoire includes some 2,500,000 clones, about 90% of them detected once, and about 0.36% sits in the top ten. Sequencing used naive CD4+ T cells from PBMCs. These receptors came from a man aged 18 to 30 in good health. Some clones in this sample may be carry-over from other donors' samples. The CDR3 runs from the conserved cysteine through the conserved F or W. A D gene is named only where the DNA matches it firmly. Expanded clones are given a class, and other clones once, few, many or no size at all.

J: TRBJ1-2
size: .
V: TRBV7-9
D: TRBD1
CDR3: CASSPRQGDGYTF
DNA: TGTGCCAGCAGCCCTCGACAGGGGGATGGCTACACCTTC

J: TRBJ1-3
size: .
V: TRBV7-9
D: .
CDR3: CASSSGNARSSGNTIYF
DNA: TGTGCCAGCAGCTCGGGTAACGCCCGGAGCTCTGGAAACACCATATATTTT

J: TRBJ2-3
size: .
V: TRBV29-1
D: .
CDR3: CSAPRGASLQTDTQYF
DNA: TGCAGCGCTCCCAGGGGGGCGTCGCTCCAGACAGATACGCAGTATTTT

J: TRBJ1-1
size: once
V: TRBV7-2
D: .
CDR3: CASSFLGAPSNTEAFF
DNA: TGTGCCAGCAGCTTTCTCGGCGCGCCATCGAACACTGAAGCTTTCTTT

J: TRBJ2-7
size: .
V: TRBV6-4
D: TRBD2
CDR3: CASSVLAGGLSYEQYF
DNA: TGTGCCAGCAGTGTACTAGCGGGAGGGCTCTCCTACGAGCAGTACTTC

J: TRBJ2-2
size: .
V: TRBV27
D: TRBD2
CDR3: CASSLQGLAGDRTGELFF
DNA: TGTGCCAGCAGTTTACAGGGACTAGCGGGAGACCGCACCGGGGAGCTGTTTTTT

J: TRBJ1-1
size: few
V: TRBV19
D: .
CDR3: CASSTYRGPMNTEAFF
DNA: TGTGCCAGTAGTACCTACAGAGGGCCTATGAACACTGAAGCTTTCTTT

J: TRBJ1-2
size: few
V: TRBV28
D: TRBD1
CDR3: CASSLTGDYGYTF
DNA: TGTGCCAGCAGTCTGACAGGGGACTATGGCTACACCTTC

J: TRBJ2-4
size: .
V: TRBV30
D: TRBD2
CDR3: CAWRLSGAAKNIQYF
DNA: TGTGCCTGGAGGTTGAGCGGGGCCGCCAAAAACATTCAGTACTTC

J: TRBJ2-7
size: .
V: TRBV7-9
D: .
CDR3: CASSSRGESYEQYF
DNA: TGTGCCAGCAGCTCTCGTGGGGAGTCCTACGAGCAGTACTTC

J: TRBJ2-2
size: .
V: TRBV5-4
D: TRBD2
CDR3: CASSRGTSGIEAGELFF
DNA: TGTGCCAGCAGCCGCGGGACTAGCGGGATTGAAGCGGGGGAGCTGTTTTTT

J: TRBJ2-7
size: once
V: TRBV28
D: .
CDR3: CASSLWGAPSYEQYF
DNA: TGTGCCAGCAGTTTATGGGGGGCTCCATCCTACGAGCAGTACTTC

J: TRBJ2-1
size: .
V: TRBV7-2
D: .
CDR3: CASSRESLNEQFF
DNA: TGTGCCAGCAGCCGGGAGTCCCTGAATGAGCAGTTCTTC

J: TRBJ2-2
size: .
V: TRBV6-1
D: .
CDR3: CASSERYRLGNPTGELFF
DNA: TGTGCCAGCAGTGAAAGATACAGACTCGGGAACCCGACCGGGGAGCTGTTTTTT

J: TRBJ2-2
size: .
V: TRBV29-1
D: TRBD2
CDR3: CSAETSSRTGELFF
DNA: TGCAGCGCCGAGACTAGCAGCCGCACCGGGGAGCTGTTTTTT

J: TRBJ1-1
size: .
V: TRBV29-1
D: .
CDR3: CSVEDYTPNTEAFF
DNA: TGCAGCGTTGAAGATTATACACCAAACACTGAAGCTTTCTTT

J: TRBJ1-1
size: .
V: TRBV7-9
D: TRBD1
CDR3: CASSLASGGNTEAFF
DNA: TGTGCCAGCAGCTTAGCCTCAGGGGGGAACACTGAAGCTTTCTTT

J: TRBJ2-1
size: .
V: TRBV10-2
D: .
CDR3: CASTPGTRYNEQFF
DNA: TGCGCCAGCACCCCAGGGACCCGTTACAATGAGCAGTTCTTC

J: TRBJ2-5
size: .
V: TRBV19
D: TRBD2
CDR3: CASSDGLAETQYF
DNA: TGTGCCAGTAGCGACGGACTAGCTGAGACCCAGTACTTC

J: TRBJ1-2
size: few
V: TRBV7-9
D: .
CDR3: CASSPTGDYGYTF
DNA: TGTGCCAGCAGCCCAACAGGCGACTATGGCTACACCTTC

J: TRBJ2-7
size: once
V: TRBV25-1
D: .
CDR3: CASSEAGSSYEQYF
DNA: TGTGCCAGCAGTGAAGCGGGAAGCTCCTACGAGCAGTACTTC

J: TRBJ1-1
size: .
V: TRBV11-2
D: TRBD1
CDR3: CASSLDRFGQGANTEAFF
DNA: TGTGCCAGCAGCTTAGATCGTTTCGGACAGGGGGCGAACACTGAAGCTTTCTTT

J: TRBJ1-5
size: .
V: TRBV30
D: .
CDR3: CAWDRFNQPQHF
DNA: TGTGCCTGGGACAGGTTCAATCAGCCCCAGCATTTT

J: TRBJ2-4
size: .
V: TRBV11-2
D: .
CDR3: CASSPELAKNIQYF
DNA: TGTGCCAGCAGCCCCGAACTAGCCAAAAACATTCAGTACTTC

J: TRBJ1-1
size: .
V: TRBV28
D: TRBD1
CDR3: CASSRIPGQGAEAFF
DNA: TGTGCCAGCAGCCGAATCCCCGGACAGGGCGCTGAAGCTTTCTTT

J: TRBJ1-1
size: .
V: TRBV21-1
D: .
CDR3: CASSANPGPQGRWTEAFF
DNA: TGTGCCAGCAGCGCCAATCCCGGGCCGCAGGGGCGGTGGACTGAAGCTTTCTTT

J: TRBJ2-7
size: .
V: TRBV10-3
D: TRBD2
CDR3: CANGGARDEQYF
DNA: TGTGCCAACGGGGGGGCCCGGGACGAGCAGTACTTC

J: TRBJ1-1
size: .
V: TRBV5-6
D: .
CDR3: CASSPQGGVTEAFF
DNA: TGTGCCAGCAGCCCACAAGGGGGAGTGACTGAAGCTTTCTTT

J: TRBJ1-2
size: .
V: TRBV10-3
D: .
CDR3: CAISVPGIYGYTF
DNA: TGTGCCATCAGTGTGCCGGGGATCTATGGCTACACCTTC

J: TRBJ1-2
size: .
V: TRBV5-1
D: .
CDR3: CASSLGAPNYGYTF
DNA: TGCGCCAGCAGCTTGGGGGCCCCGAACTATGGCTACACCTTC

J: TRBJ2-5
size: .
V: TRBV7-2
D: TRBD2
CDR3: CASSLLAGIAQYF
DNA: TGTGCCAGCAGCTTACTAGCGGGAATAGCCCAGTACTTC

J: TRBJ1-2
size: .
V: TRBV7-9
D: .
CDR3: CASSLSGWRYGYTF
DNA: TGTGCCAGCAGCTTAAGTGGGTGGCGTTATGGCTACACCTTC

J: TRBJ2-1
size: few
V: TRBV7-2
D: .
CDR3: CASSPYNEQFF
DNA: TGTGCCAGCAGCCCGTACAATGAGCAGTTCTTC

J: TRBJ2-5
size: .
V: TRBV5-4
D: .
CDR3: CASSARGGETQYF
DNA: TGTGCCAGCAGTGCCAGGGGAGGCGAGACCCAGTACTTC

J: TRBJ1-2
size: .
V: TRBV5-8
D: .
CDR3: CASSWDQTYGYTF
DNA: TGTGCCAGCAGCTGGGACCAGACTTATGGCTACACCTTC

J: TRBJ2-2
size: .
V: TRBV4-2
D: TRBD2
CDR3: CASSQAKIGLASVTGELFF
DNA: TGTGCCAGCAGCCAGGCTAAAATTGGACTAGCGTCAGTTACCGGGGAGCTGTTTTTT

J: TRBJ2-7
size: .
V: TRBV11-1
D: .
CDR3: CASSPDPYEQYF
DNA: TGTGCCAGCAGCCCAGACCCCTACGAGCAGTACTTC

J: TRBJ2-3
size: .
V: TRBV5-1
D: .
CDR3: CASSLVTGSTDTQYF
DNA: TGCGCCAGCAGCTTGGTTACCGGGAGCACAGATACGCAGTATTTT

J: TRBJ2-1
size: .
V: TRBV7-9
D: .
CDR3: CASAPQWGFNEQFF
DNA: TGTGCCAGCGCCCCTCAGTGGGGCTTCAATGAGCAGTTCTTC

J: TRBJ2-2
size: .
V: TRBV28
D: .
CDR3: CASSAHEITGELFF
DNA: TGTGCCAGCAGTGCACACGAGATCACCGGGGAGCTGTTTTTT

J: TRBJ1-2
size: .
V: TRBV7-2
D: .
CDR3: CASSSDGGHYGYTF
DNA: TGTGCCAGCAGCTCCGACGGGGGGCACTATGGCTACACCTTC

J: TRBJ2-3
size: .
V: TRBV7-3
D: .
CDR3: CASSLMGGQGGGDTQYF
DNA: TGTGCCAGCAGCTTAATGGGAGGTCAGGGAGGGGGAGATACGCAGTATTTT

J: TRBJ2-2
size: .
V: TRBV19
D: .
CDR3: CASSIEDRPHTGELFF
DNA: TGTGCCAGTAGTATAGAGGACAGACCCCACACCGGGGAGCTGTTTTTT

J: TRBJ2-7
size: once
V: TRBV19
D: .
CDR3: CASSTTGSSYEQYF
DNA: TGTGCCAGTAGTACAACGGGGAGCTCCTACGAGCAGTACTTC

J: TRBJ2-1
size: .
V: TRBV19
D: TRBD2
CDR3: CASSIVGSGGDEQFF
DNA: TGTGCCAGTAGTATAGTGGGTTCGGGGGGAGATGAGCAGTTCTTC

J: TRBJ2-6
size: .
V: TRBV5-4
D: TRBD2
CDR3: CASSRGGSVSSGANVLTF
DNA: TGTGCCAGCAGCCGGGGGGGTTCGGTGAGCTCTGGGGCCAACGTCCTGACTTTC

J: TRBJ1-2
size: .
V: TRBV6-5
D: .
CDR3: CASRPTDSVNYGYTF
DNA: TGTGCCAGCAGGCCTACGGACAGCGTCAACTATGGCTACACCTTC

J: TRBJ2-3
size: once
V: TRBV5-1
D: .
CDR3: CASSPKRADTQYF
DNA: TGCGCCAGCAGCCCGAAACGCGCGGATACGCAGTATTTT

J: TRBJ2-3
size: .
V: TRBV28
D: TRBD1
CDR3: CASIRTGGDTQYF
DNA: TGTGCCAGCATTAGGACAGGGGGTGATACGCAGTATTTT

J: TRBJ1-1
size: .
V: TRBV6-1
D: TRBD1
CDR3: CASSEALDREAFF
DNA: TGTGCCAGCAGTGAAGCGCTGGACAGGGAAGCTTTCTTT

J: TRBJ2-1
size: .
V: TRBV5-1
D: .
CDR3: CASSLIHGSANEQFF
DNA: TGCGCCAGCAGCCTTATTCACGGGAGCGCCAATGAGCAGTTCTTC

J: TRBJ2-2
size: .
V: TRBV19
D: TRBD1
CDR3: CASSQLTGLTGELFF
DNA: TGTGCCAGTAGTCAACTGACAGGGCTCACCGGGGAGCTGTTTTTT

J: TRBJ1-2
size: .
V: TRBV28
D: .
CDR3: CASSLIGRDYFGF
DNA: TGTGCCAGCAGTTTAATAGGCCGGGATTATTTTGGCTTC

J: TRBJ1-2
size: .
V: TRBV30
D: .
CDR3: CAWNAGTETLLRYGYTF
DNA: TGTGCCTGGAACGCCGGGACGGAGACCCTACTTCGCTATGGCTACACCTTC

J: TRBJ1-5
size: .
V: TRBV19
D: .
CDR3: CASSIGQRRDQPQHF
DNA: TGTGCCAGTAGTATAGGGCAACGTAGAGATCAGCCCCAGCATTTT

J: TRBJ2-7
size: few
V: TRBV9
D: TRBD2
CDR3: CASSVGLAGYEQYF
DNA: TGTGCCAGCAGCGTGGGGCTAGCGGGCTACGAGCAGTACTTC

J: TRBJ1-2
size: .
V: TRBV6-1
D: .
CDR3: CASSERVYLQGPYGYTF
DNA: TGTGCCAGCAGTGAAAGAGTATATCTTCAGGGCCCGTATGGCTACACCTTC

J: TRBJ2-2
size: .
V: TRBV18
D: .
CDR3: CASSPGRMNTGELFF
DNA: TGTGCCAGCTCACCCGGACGGATGAACACCGGGGAGCTGTTTTTT

J: TRBJ2-7
size: .
V: TRBV5-1
D: TRBD1
CDR3: CASRGQEQGEQYF
DNA: TGCGCCAGCCGGGGACAGGAACAGGGAGAGCAGTACTTC